This entry features one T cell receptor (beta chain) sequence. These data are taken from a study of T cells in Graves' hyperthyroidism and ophthalmopathy. The hyperthyroidism was newly diagnosed and had lasted under 2 months; the patients were aged 18 to 65. Each diagnosis drew on symptoms, thyroxine, TRAb, thyroid ultrasound and orbital computed tomography findings. Cells are PBMCs isolated from around 10 ml of fresh blood. CDR3 length: 16 amino acids. Unmatched junction bases numbered 12, after V lost 5 bases and J lost 4 bases. In germline, CDR1 is ENHRY, CDR2 SYGVKD. RNA transcripts were the template for amplifying TCR beta CDR3 regions. Initially, a first-round RT-PCR of the TCR CDR3 employed the HTBI primer set. From the multiplex PCR reads, TCRdb called clonotypes with MiXCR, one entry per CDR3 protein. The sample records 300,000 to 350,000 distinct CDR3 sequences, roughly a fifth being singletons.

Material for sequencing was blood. This rearrangement joins TRBV10-3 to TRBJ2-5, with 8 bases fitting TRBD1. The sequence came from a woman between 45 and 60 years old with Graves' hyperthyroidism. The CDR3 sequence is CAISLGLRQGPETQYF. CDR3 coding DNA: TGTGCCATCAGTCTCGGCCTCAGACAGGGGCCAGAGACCCAGTACTTC.